The source of this T cell receptor (beta chain) is a study of control samples from healthy donors and cancer patients. This table comes from immunoSEQ multiplex PCR, and its TCRdb copy is limited to in-frame clones, with some not included. The profile shows just over 90,000 clones, about 86% of them singletons. Germline V lookup: CDR1 SQVTM, CDR2 ANQGSEA. V was cut by 4 bases and J by 5 bases, with 11 bases left in between. The CDR3 consists of 12 residues. The sequence derives from a woman aged 45 to 65 in good health. The sample consisted of blood. The chain uses TRBV29-1 and TRBJ1-1, with unresolved D. CDR3 amino acids: CSVVPQATEAFF. CDR3 nucleotides: TGCAGCGTTGTACCCCAGGCAACTGAAGCTTTCTTT.